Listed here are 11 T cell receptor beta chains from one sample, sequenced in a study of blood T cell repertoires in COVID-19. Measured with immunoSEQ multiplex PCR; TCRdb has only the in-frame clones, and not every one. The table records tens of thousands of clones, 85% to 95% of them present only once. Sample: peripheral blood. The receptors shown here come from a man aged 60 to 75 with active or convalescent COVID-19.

The CDR3 DNA is TGTGCCATCAGTTCGACAGGTACCTACGAGCAGTACTTC. The encoded protein is CAISSTGTYEQYF. The J gene is TRBJ2-7, the V gene TRBV10-3; tentative D call: TRBD1 (6 bases). V was pared by 5 bases and J by 2 bases, with 10 bases between. The CDR3 covers 13 residues. CDR1 ENHRY and CDR2 SYGVKD come from the germline V gene.

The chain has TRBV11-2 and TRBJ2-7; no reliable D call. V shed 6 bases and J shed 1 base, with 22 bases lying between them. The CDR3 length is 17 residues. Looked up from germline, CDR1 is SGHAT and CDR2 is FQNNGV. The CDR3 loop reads CASSPRIIGPRSYEQYF. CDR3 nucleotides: TGTGCCAGCAGTCCTCGGATTATAGGCCCCAGGTCCTACGAGCAGTACTTC.

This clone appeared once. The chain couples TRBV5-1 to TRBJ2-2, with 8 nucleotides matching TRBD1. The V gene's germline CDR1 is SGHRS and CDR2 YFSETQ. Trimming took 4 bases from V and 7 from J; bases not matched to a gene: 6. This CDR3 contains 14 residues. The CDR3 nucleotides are TGCGCCAGCAGCCTCAGGGGGCTGGTCGGGGAGCTGTTTTTT. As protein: CASSLRGLVGELFF.

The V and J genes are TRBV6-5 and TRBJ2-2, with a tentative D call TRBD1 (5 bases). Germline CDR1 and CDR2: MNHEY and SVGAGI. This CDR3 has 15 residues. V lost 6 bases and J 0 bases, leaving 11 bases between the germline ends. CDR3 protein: CASRLRQTNTGELFF. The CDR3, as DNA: TGTGCCAGCAGACTTAGACAGACGAACACCGGGGAGCTGTTTTTT.

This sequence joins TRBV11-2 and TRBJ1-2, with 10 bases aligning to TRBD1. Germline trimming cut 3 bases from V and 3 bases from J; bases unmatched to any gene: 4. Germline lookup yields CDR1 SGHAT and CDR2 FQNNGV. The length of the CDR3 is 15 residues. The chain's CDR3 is CASSFRTGGHYGYTF. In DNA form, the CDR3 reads TGTGCCAGCAGCTTTCGGACAGGGGGACACTATGGCTACACCTTC.

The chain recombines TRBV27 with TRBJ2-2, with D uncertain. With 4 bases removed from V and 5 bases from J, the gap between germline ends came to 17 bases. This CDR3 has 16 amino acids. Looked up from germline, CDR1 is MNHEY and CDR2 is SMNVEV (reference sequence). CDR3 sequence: CASSSAEPSGTGELFF. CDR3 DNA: TGTGCCAGCAGTTCCGCGGAGCCTTCCGGGACCGGGGAGCTGTTTTTT.

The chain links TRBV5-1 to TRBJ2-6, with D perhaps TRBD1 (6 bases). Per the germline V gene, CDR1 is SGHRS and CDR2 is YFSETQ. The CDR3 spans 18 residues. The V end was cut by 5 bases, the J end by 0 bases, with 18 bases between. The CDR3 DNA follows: TGCGCCAGCAGGGAACAGGGATCCTTTTTCTCTGGGGCCAACGTCCTGACTTTC. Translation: CASREQGSFFSGANVLTF. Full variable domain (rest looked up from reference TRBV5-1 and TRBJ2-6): KAGVTQTPRYLIKTRGQQVTLSCSPISGHRSVSWYQQTPGQGLQFLFEYFSETQRNKGNFPGRFSGRQFSNSRSEMNVSTLELGDSALYLCASREQGSFFSGANVLTFGAGSRLTVL.

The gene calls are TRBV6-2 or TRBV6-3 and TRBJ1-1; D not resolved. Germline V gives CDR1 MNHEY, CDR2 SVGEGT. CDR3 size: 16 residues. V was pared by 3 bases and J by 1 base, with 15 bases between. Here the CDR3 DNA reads TGTGCCAGCAGTTATTCTTTGAGAGATTCGAACACTGAAGCTTTCTTT. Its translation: CASSYSLRDSNTEAFF.

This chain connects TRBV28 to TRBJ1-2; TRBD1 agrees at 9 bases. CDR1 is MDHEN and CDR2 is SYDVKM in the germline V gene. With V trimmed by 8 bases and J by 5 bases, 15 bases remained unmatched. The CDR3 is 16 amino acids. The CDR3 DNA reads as TGTGCCAGCCAGTCAGCCAAAAGGGACAGGGTGTATGGCTACACCTTC. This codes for CASQSAKRDRVYGYTF.

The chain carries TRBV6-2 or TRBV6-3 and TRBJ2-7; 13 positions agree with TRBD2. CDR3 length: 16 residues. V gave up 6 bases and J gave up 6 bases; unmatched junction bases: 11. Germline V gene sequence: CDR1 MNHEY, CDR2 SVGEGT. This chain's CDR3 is CASSHLLAGGPSEQYF. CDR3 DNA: TGTGCCAGCAGCCATTTACTAGCGGGAGGGCCGAGCGAGCAGTACTTC.

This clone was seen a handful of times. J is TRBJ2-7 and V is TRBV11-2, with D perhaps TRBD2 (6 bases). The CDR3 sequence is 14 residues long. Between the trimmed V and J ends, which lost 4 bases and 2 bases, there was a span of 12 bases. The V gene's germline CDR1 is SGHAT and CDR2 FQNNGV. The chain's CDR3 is CASSSTSSPYEQYF. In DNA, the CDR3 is TGTGCCAGCAGCTCTACTAGCAGCCCCTACGAGCAGTACTTC.